This TCR beta chain was identified during a study of tumor-infiltrating lymphocytes in primary liver carcinoma. Overall study results and limits: Relative to tumor region pairs, the tumor-adjacent and tumor-blood pairs showed overlap that was lower. Unsorted bulk processing meant the study did not compare CD4+ and CD8+ repertoires.

Blood RNA came from unsorted whole blood; germline DNA was also extracted. The authors made TCR beta cDNA from approximately 500 ng total RNA with a constant-region primer. It was through three nested multiplex PCR rounds of slightly modified ARM-PCR that TCR beta libraries arose. Researchers ran the first two PCR rounds for approximately 10 cycles each with TRBV1-TRBV30 forward primers and a C-beta reverse primer. TCRdb redid the calling of the multiplex PCR reads with MiXCR, one entry per CDR3 protein. Found here are 330,000 or so distinct CDR3 sequences, less than 70% of them singletons; the top ten hold under 8%. V gave up 0 bases and J gave up 1 base; unmatched junction bases: 5. Germline V gene lookup returns CDR1 ENHRY and CDR2 SYGVKD. The CDR3 has 17 residues. In its sample, this clonotype was seen many times. Its antigen is unidentified.

The clonotype originates from a man in his forties with primary liver carcinoma and hepatitis B virus infection. The genes are TRBV10-3 and TRBJ1-5, with 8 bases fitting TRBD1. The sample consisted of peripheral blood. CDR3 nucleotides: TGTGCCATCAGTGAGTCGAGGACAGGGACCAGCAATCAGCCCCAGCATTTT. Amino acids: CAISESRTGTSNQPQHF.